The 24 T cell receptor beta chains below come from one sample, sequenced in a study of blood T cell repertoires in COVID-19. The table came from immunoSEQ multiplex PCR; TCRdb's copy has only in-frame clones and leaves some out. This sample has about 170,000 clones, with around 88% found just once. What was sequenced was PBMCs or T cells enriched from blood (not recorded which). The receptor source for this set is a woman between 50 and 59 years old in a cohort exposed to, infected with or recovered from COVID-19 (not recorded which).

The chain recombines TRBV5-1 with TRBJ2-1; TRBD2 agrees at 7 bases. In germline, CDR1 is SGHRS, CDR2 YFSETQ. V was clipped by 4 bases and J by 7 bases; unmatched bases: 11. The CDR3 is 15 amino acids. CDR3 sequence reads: CASSALPGGRNEQFF. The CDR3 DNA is TGCGCCAGCAGCGCCCTACCGGGGGGTAGAAATGAGCAGTTCTTC.

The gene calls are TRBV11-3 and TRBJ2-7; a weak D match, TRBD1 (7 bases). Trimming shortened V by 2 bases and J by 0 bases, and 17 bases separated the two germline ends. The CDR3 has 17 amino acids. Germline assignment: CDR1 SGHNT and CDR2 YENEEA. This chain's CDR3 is CASSLSIGRDSSYEQYF. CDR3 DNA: TGTGCCAGCAGCTTATCGATCGGGCGGGACAGCTCCTACGAGCAGTACTTC.

The chain's CDR3 is CASSPPSRGLDTQYF. CDR3 DNA: TGTGCCAGCTCACCACCGTCCAGGGGGCTAGATACGCAGTATTTT. The chain is built from TRBV18 and TRBJ2-3; 8 positions agree with TRBD1. Losses at the gene ends were 0 bases for V and 5 bases for J; bases not matched to a gene: 4. Germline CDR1 is KGHSH and CDR2 is LQKENI. There are 15 residues in the CDR3.

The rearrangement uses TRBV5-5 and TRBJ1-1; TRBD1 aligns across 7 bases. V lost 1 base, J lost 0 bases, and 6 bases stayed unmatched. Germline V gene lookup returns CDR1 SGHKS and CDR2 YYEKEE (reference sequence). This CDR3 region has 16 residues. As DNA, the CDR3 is TGTGCCAGCAGCTTGAGGACAGGCTTAATGAACACTGAAGCTTTCTTT. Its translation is CASSLRTGLMNTEAFF.

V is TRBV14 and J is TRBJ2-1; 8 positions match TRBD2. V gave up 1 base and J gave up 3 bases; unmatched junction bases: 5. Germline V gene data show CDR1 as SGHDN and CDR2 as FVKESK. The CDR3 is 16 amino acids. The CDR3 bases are TGTGCCAGCAGCCAAGGCTCGGGACTAGGCTACAATGAGCAGTTCTTC. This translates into CASSQGSGLGYNEQFF.

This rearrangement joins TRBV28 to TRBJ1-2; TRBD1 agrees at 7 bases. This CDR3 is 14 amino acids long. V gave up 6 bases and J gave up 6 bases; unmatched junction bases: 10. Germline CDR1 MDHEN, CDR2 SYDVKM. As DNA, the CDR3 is TGTGCCAGCAGCTGGGGACAGATTAGACATGGCTACACCTTC. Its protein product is CASSWGQIRHGYTF.

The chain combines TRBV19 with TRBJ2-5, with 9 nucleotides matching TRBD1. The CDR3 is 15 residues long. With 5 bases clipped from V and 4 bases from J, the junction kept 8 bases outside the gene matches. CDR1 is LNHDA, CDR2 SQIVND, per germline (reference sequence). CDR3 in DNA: TGTGCCAGTAGTGTAGGACAGGGGAAAGTAGAGACCCAGTACTTC. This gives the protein CASSVGQGKVETQYF.

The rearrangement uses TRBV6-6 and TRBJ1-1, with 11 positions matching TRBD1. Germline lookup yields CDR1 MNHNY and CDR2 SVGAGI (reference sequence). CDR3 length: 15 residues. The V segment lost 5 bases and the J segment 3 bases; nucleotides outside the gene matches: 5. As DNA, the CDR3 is TGTGCCAGCAGTGGCCGGGACAGGGGGGACACTGAAGCTTTCTTT. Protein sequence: CASSGRDRGDTEAFF.

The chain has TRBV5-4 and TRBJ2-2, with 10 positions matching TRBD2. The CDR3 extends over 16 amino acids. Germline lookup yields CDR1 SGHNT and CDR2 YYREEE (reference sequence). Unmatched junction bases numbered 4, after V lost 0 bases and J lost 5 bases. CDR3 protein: CASSLALAGKTGELFF. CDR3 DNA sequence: TGTGCCAGCAGCTTGGCACTAGCGGGGAAGACCGGGGAGCTGTTTTTT.

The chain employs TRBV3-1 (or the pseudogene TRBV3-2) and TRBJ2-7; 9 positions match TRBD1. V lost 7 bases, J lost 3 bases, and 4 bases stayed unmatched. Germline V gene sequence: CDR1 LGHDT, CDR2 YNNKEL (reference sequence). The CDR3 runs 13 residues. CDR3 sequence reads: CASKGQGVYEQYF. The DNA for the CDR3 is TGTGCCAGCAAGGGACAGGGCGTCTACGAGCAGTACTTC.

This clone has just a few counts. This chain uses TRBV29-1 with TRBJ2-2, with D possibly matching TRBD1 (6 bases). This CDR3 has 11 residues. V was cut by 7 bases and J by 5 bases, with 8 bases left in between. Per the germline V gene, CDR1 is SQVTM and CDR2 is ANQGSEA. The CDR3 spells CSGGQTGELFF. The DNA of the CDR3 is TGCAGCGGGGGACAAACCGGGGAGCTGTTTTTT.

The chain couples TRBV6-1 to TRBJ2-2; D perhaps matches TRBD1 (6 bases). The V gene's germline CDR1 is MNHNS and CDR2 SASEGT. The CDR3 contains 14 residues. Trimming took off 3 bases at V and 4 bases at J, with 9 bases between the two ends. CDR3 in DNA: TGTGCCAGCAGTGATGGACAGCGCACCGGGGAGCTGTTTTTT. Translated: CASSDGQRTGELFF.

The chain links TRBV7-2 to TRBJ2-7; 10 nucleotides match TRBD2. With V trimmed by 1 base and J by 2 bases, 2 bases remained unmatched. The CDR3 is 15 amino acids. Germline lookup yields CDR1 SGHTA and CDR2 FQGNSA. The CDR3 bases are TGTGCCAGCAGCTTAGGAAGCGGGGGGGCCTACGAGCAGTACTTC. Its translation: CASSLGSGGAYEQYF.

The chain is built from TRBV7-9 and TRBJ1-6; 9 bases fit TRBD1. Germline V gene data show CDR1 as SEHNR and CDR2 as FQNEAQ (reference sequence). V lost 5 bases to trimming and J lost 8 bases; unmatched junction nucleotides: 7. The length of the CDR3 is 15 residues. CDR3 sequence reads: CASSNRDRVYSPLHF. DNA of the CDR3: TGTGCCAGCAGCAACCGGGACAGGGTATATTCACCCCTCCACTTT.

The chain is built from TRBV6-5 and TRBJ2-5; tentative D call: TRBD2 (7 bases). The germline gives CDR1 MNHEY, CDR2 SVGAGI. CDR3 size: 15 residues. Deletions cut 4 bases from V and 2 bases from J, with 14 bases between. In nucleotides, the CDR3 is TGTGCCAGCAGTTGGGGGGGGCAGGGGCAAGAGACCCAGTACTTC. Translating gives CASSWGGQGQETQYF.

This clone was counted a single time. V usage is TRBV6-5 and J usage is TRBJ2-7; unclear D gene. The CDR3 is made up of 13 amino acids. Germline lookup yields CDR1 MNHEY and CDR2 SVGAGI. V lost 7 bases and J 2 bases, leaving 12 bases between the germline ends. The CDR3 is CASNKQDTYEQYF. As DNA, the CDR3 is TGTGCCAGCAACAAACAAGATACCTACGAGCAGTACTTC.

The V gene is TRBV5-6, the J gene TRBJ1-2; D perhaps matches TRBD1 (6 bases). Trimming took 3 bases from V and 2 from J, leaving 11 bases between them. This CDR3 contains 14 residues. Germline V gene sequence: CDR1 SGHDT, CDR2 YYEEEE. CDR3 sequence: CASSYVGQNYGYTF. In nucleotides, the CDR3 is TGTGCCAGCAGCTACGTCGGACAGAACTATGGCTACACCTTC.

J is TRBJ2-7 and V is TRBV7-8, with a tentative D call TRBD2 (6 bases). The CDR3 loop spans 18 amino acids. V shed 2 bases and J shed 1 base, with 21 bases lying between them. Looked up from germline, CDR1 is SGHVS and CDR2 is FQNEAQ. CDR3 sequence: CASSLSVGPAGPSYEQYF. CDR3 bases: TGTGCCAGCAGCTTATCCGTCGGTCCTGCGGGACCTTCCTACGAGCAGTACTTC. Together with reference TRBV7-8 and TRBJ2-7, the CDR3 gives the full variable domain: GAGVSQSPRYKVAKRGQDVALRCDPISGHVSLFWYQQALGQGPEFLTYFQNEAQLDKSGLPSDRFFAERPEGSVSTLKIQRTQQEDSAVYLCASSLSVGPAGPSYEQYFGPGTRLTVT.

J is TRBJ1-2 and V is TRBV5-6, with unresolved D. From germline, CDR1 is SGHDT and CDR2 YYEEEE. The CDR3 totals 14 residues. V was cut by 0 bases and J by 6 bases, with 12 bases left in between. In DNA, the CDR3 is TGTGCCAGCAGCTTGGGTCAGCCTGAGGATGGCTACACCTTC. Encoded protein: CASSLGQPEDGYTF.

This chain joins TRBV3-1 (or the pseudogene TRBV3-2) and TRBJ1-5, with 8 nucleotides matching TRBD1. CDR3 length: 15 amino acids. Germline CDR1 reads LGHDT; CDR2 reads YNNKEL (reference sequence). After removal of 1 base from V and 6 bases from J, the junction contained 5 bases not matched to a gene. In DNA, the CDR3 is TGTGCCAGCAGCCAAGGGACAGGGAGCTTTCAGCCCCAGCATTTT. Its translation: CASSQGTGSFQPQHF.

The CDR3 spells CASSQVSGGYGYTF. The CDR3 nucleotides read TGTGCCAGCAGCCAAGTAAGCGGAGGGTATGGCTACACCTTC. The rearrangement links TRBV14 to TRBJ1-2; D gene uncertain. Trimming removed 1 base from V and 5 bases from J, with 11 bases in between. Germline loops: CDR1 SGHDN, CDR2 FVKESK. The CDR3 extends over 14 amino acids.

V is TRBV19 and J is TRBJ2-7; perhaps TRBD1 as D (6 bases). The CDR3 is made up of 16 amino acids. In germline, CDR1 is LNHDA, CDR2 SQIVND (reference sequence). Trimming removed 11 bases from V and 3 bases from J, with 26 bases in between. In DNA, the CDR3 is TGTGCCCCTAAACTGCAGGGTGGGACAATCGTCTACGAGCAGTACTTC. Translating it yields CAPKLQGGTIVYEQYF.

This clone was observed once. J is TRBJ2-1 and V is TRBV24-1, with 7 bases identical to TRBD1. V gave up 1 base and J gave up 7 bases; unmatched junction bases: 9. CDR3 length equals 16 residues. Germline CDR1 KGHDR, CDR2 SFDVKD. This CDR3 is CATSDLGIGGSNEQFF. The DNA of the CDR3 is TGTGCCACCAGTGATTTAGGTATAGGGGGCTCTAATGAGCAGTTCTTC.

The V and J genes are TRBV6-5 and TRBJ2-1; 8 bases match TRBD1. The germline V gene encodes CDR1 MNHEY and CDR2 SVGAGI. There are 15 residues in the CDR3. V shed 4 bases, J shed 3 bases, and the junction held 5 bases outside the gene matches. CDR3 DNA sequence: TGTGCCAGCAGTTTCGCCGGGACAGGCTACAATGAGCAGTTCTTC. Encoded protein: CASSFAGTGYNEQFF.